These 19 T cell receptor beta chains were all obtained from the same sample, sequenced in a study of T-cell reconstitution after alpha-beta-depleted transplantation in children. For TCRbeta, the library was prepared with unique molecular identifiers. In TCRdb, the PCR reads were re-called with MiXCR into one record per CDR3 protein. The profile shows 450,000 to 600,000 distinct CDR3 sequences, roughly a tenth of them singletons. The sequences come from PBMCs, collected before TCRalphabeta/CD19-depleted stem cell transplant. All receptors derive from a child aged 2 to 15 with inherited bone marrow failure, due to receive a stem cell transplant.

This clonotype occurred many times. This chain connects TRBV12-3 or TRBV12-4 to TRBJ2-1; D call uncertain. The CDR3 covers 12 residues. Trimming took 5 bases from V and 15 from J, leaving 17 bases between them. The DNA for the CDR3 is TGTGCCAGCAGTCCCCAAAGCCTAGTCTGGTTCTTC. Amino acids: CASSPQSLVWFF.

This clonotype has a count of ten or more. V and J are TRBV20-1 and TRBJ2-3; possible D gene TRBD2, 6 bases. The CDR3 covers 14 residues. From germline, CDR1 is DFQATT and CDR2 SNEGSKA (reference sequence). The germline V and J ends were trimmed by 5 bases and 2 bases, with 14 bases remaining between them. In DNA, the CDR3 is TGCAGTGCTTCTAGGAGGGACGACACAGATACGCAGTATTTT. It is translated as CSASRRDDTDTQYF.

This clonotype was observed a handful of times. V gene TRBV19 combines with J gene TRBJ2-1; 15 nucleotides line up with TRBD2. The CDR3 length is 15 residues. The J segment lost 12 bases and the V segment lost 7 bases, leaving 10 bases of the junction unmatched. Germline values: CDR1 LNHDA, CDR2 SQIVND (reference sequence). The CDR3 loop is CASTRRGLAGGWQFF. The DNA of the CDR3 is TGTGCCAGTACCAGAAGAGGACTAGCGGGAGGGTGGCAGTTCTTC.

On this clonotype itself: In this CDR3 the conserved last residue, phenylalanine or tryptophan, is missing, so a read error is likely. Because the CDR3's place on the DNA is in doubt, the DNA is left out and the CDR3 is given as listed by TCRdb. The rearrangement uses TRBV23-1 and TRBJ2-1. TRBV23-1 is an ORF; its function is uncertain. The CDR3 totals 10 residues, both ends included. CDR3: CASSPRPRTL.

As regards this clonotype: One base away lies a much larger clone, so this may be a sequencing read error. The chain joins TRBV4-1 to TRBJ2-1; D possibly corresponds to TRBD2 (6 bases). V was pared by 1 base and J by 5 bases, with 21 bases between. Germline CDR1 reads MGHRA; CDR2 reads YSYEKL. The CDR3 is 18 amino acids. The DNA of the CDR3 is TGCGCCAGCAGCCAAGGAGTCCGCATAGGCGGGGCTCACAATGAGCAGTTCTTC. Translated: CASSQGVRIGGAHNEQFF.

This clonotype was seen a few times. The genes are TRBV12-3 or TRBV12-4 and TRBJ2-7; 15 bases agree with TRBD2. This CDR3 is built from 14 residues. V was clipped by 6 bases and J by 6 bases; unmatched bases: 3. CDR3: CASRLGLAGGEQYF. In DNA, the CDR3 is TGTGCCAGCAGACTGGGACTAGCGGGGGGCGAGCAGTACTTC.

This chain joins TRBV20-1 and TRBJ2-7; 7 nucleotides align to TRBD2. V trimming: 3 bases; J trimming: 4 bases; junction bases outside the gene matches: 12. This CDR3 comprises 15 residues. CDR1 and CDR2 from the germline V gene are DFQATT and SNEGSKA (reference sequence). The CDR3 is CSASNTQRGKYEQYF. The CDR3 region has the DNA TGCAGTGCTAGTAATACCCAGCGGGGCAAATACGAGCAGTACTTC.

Worth noting for this clonotype: This sequence may be a read error, since a much larger clone differs from it by one base. This chain uses TRBV29-1 with TRBJ2-1, with 7 nucleotides matching TRBD1. The CDR3 covers 16 residues. With 4 bases clipped from V and 9 bases from J, the junction kept 18 bases outside the gene matches. CDR1 and CDR2 (germline): SQVTM, ANQGSEA. DNA of the CDR3: TGCAGCGTTGCCCGGGACAGTCCAATTGGGCAATCTGAGCAGTTCTTC. It encodes CSVARDSPIGQSEQFF.

Only a few counts were recorded for this clonotype. The V call is TRBV29-1, the J call TRBJ2-1; 12 positions match TRBD2. The ends lost 0 bases at V and 5 bases at J; junction bases unmatched: 5. The V gene's germline CDR1 is SQVTM and CDR2 ANQGSEA. CDR3 length: 16 amino acids. DNA of the CDR3: TGCAGCGTTGAAGACTGGACTAGCGGGGCAAACAATGAGCAGTTCTTC. Translated: CSVEDWTSGANNEQFF.

This clonotype appeared many times. This chain links TRBV12-3 or TRBV12-4 with TRBJ2-7; unclear D gene. The CDR3 is 11 residues long. Trimming pared 3 bases from V and 5 bases from J, leaving 5 bases between. The CDR3 coding sequence is TGTGCCAGCAGTTTTTCCCACGAGCAGTACTTC. Residues: CASSFSHEQYF.

Regarding this clonotype: A read error may explain this, as a much larger clone is one base away. This chain joins TRBV5-5 and TRBJ2-2, with TRBD2 matching over 7 bases. Germline values: CDR1 SGHKS, CDR2 YYEKEE (reference sequence). The length of the CDR3 is 17 residues. The CDR3 DNA reads TGTGCCAGCAGGTACTTGGTCGGGAGGCTGAACACCGAGGAGCTGTTTTTT. It encodes CASRYLVGRLNTEELFF. Drawing the rest from reference TRBV5-5 and TRBJ2-2, the complete variable domain is DAGVTQSPTHLIKTRGQQVTLRCSPISGHKSVSWYQQVLGQGPQFIFQYYEKEERGRGNFPDRFSARQFPNYSSELNVNALLLGDSALYLCASRYLVGRLNTEELFFGEGSRLTVL.

This clonotype came up many times. This sequence joins TRBV7-8 and TRBJ2-7; D might be TRBD2 (6 bases). V lost 6 bases and J 6 bases, leaving 18 bases between the germline ends. This CDR3 region has 14 residues. Germline V CDR1 and CDR2: SGHVS, FQNEAQ. In DNA, the CDR3 is TGTGCCAGCAGACCGACGGGACTCTTCCTCGAGCAGTACTTC. It translates to CASRPTGLFLEQYF.

This clonotype has ten or more counts. J is TRBJ2-7 and V is TRBV20-1, with D tentatively TRBD1 (6 bases). The CDR3 has 15 residues. Trimming shortened V by 2 bases and J by 6 bases, and 20 bases separated the two germline ends. The V gene's germline CDR1 is DFQATT and CDR2 SNEGSKA (reference sequence). The CDR3 region has the DNA TGCAGTGCTAGAAGGGACATTATTGCGGTCGGCGAGCAGTACTTC. Translation gives CSARRDIIAVGEQYF.

This clonotype has at least ten counts. The chain is built from TRBV29-1 and TRBJ2-4; TRBD1 matches at 7 bases. With 1 base clipped from V and 9 bases from J, the junction kept 6 bases outside the gene matches. The CDR3 contains 13 residues. The germline CDR1 and CDR2 sequences are SQVTM and ANQGSEA. For the CDR3, the DNA is TGCAGCGTTGAAGGACAGGGAAGTAGCATTCAGTACTTC. It encodes CSVEGQGSSIQYF.

The chain uses TRBV19 and TRBJ2-2, with 7 bases matching TRBD1. Germline trimming cut 7 bases from V and 7 bases from J; bases unmatched to any gene: 9. Germline V lookup: CDR1 LNHDA, CDR2 SQIVND (reference sequence). This CDR3 comprises 14 residues. CDR3 nucleotide sequence: TGTGCCAGTACTACAACAGGGGCAGGCGGGGAGCTGTTTTTT. Amino acid sequence: CASTTTGAGGELFF.

This clonotype was seen only a few times. The J gene is TRBJ2-1, the V gene TRBV30, with D unresolved. The CDR3 covers 12 residues. Trimming stripped 0 bases from V and 5 bases from J, with 5 bases between. Germline V gene lookup returns CDR1 GTSNPN and CDR2 SVGIG (reference sequence). The CDR3 protein is CAWSVGDNEQFF. The CDR3 nucleotides are TGTGCCTGGAGTGTCGGAGACAATGAGCAGTTCTTC. The full variable domain, completed using reference TRBV30 and TRBJ2-1, is SQTIHQWPATLVQPVGSPLSLECTVEGTSNPNLYWYRQAAGRGLQLLFYSVGIGQISSEVPQNLSASRPQDRQFILSSKKLLLSDSGFYLCAWSVGDNEQFFGPGTRLTVL.

This clonotype was detected many times. The V and J genes are TRBV4-2 and TRBJ2-1; 7 nucleotides align to TRBD2. The germline V gene encodes CDR1 LGHNA and CDR2 YNFKEQ. The CDR3 sequence is 17 residues long. J gave up 4 bases and V 0 bases, and 9 bases lay outside the gene matches. CDR3 DNA sequence: TGTGCCAGCAGCCAAGATTTAGAGCGGGGCCTATACAATGAGCAGTTCTTC. Protein product: CASSQDLERGLYNEQFF.

This clonotype was counted at least ten times. The chain recombines TRBV13 with TRBJ2-1; 9 positions match TRBD2. V gave up 6 bases and J gave up 0 bases; unmatched junction bases: 3. The CDR3 has 15 amino acids. Germline CDR1 PRHDT, CDR2 FYEKMQ (reference sequence). CDR3 coding DNA: TGTGCCAGCAGGCTGCGGGGGGGCTCCTACAATGAGCAGTTCTTC. Translating gives CASRLRGGSYNEQFF.

In this sample, this clonotype turned up many times. The rearrangement links TRBV5-1 to TRBJ2-5; no firm D call. The CDR3 spans 13 residues. The V gene lost 4 bases and the J gene lost 5 bases, with 12 bases spanning the gap. Germline CDR1 is SGHRS and CDR2 is YFSETQ. CDR3 loop: CASSVDPGETQYF. The CDR3 DNA follows: TGCGCCAGCAGCGTGGACCCTGGCGAGACCCAGTACTTC.